This entry is about one T cell receptor beta chain. The data were obtained in a study of blood T cell repertoires in COVID-19. Turning to the study itself: Samples of COVID-19 (acute and convalescent) were obtained from the United States, Italy and Spain. T cells, B-cell-depleted T cells, or PBMCs provided the cDNA or gDNA that served as material.

CDR3 length: 13 residues. The ends were cut back, 9 bases at V and 5 bases at J, with 14 bases in the middle. Per the germline V gene, CDR1 is SGDLS and CDR2 is YYNGEE. Produced via immunoSEQ multiplex PCR; TCRdb's table is partial and in-frame only. Of more than 80,000 clones in the sample, over 60% were seen once. The sequenced sample consisted of peripheral blood. The source of this sequence is a woman over 75 with active or convalescent COVID-19. The chain has TRBV9 and TRBJ2-2; D gene uncertain. The CDR3 region has the DNA TGTGCCACCTCGGTAGGAGTTACCGGGGAGCTGTTTTTT. Its translation is CATSVGVTGELFF.